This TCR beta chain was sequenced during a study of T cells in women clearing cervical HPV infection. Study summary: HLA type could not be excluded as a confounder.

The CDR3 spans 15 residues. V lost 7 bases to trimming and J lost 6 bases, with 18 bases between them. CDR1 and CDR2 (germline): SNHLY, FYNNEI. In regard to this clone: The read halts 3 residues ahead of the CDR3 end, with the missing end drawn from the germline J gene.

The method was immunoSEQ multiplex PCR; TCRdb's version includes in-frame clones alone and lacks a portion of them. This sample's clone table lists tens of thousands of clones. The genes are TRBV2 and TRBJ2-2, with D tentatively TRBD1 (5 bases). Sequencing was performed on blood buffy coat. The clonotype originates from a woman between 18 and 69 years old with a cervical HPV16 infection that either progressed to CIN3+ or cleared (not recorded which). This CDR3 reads CASKGASVGPGELFF. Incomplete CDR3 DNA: TGTGCCAGCAAAGGGGCGTCCGTGGGCCCCGGGGAG.